The present TCR beta chain was sequenced within a study of blood T cell repertoires in COVID-19. At the level of the study: Italy, Spain and the United States were the sources of the convalescent and acute COVID-19 samples. PBMCs, B-cell-depleted T cells, or T cells were the source of the cDNA or gDNA that made up the material.

This CDR3 comprises 14 residues. The germline CDR1 and CDR2 sequences are LNHDA and SQIVND (reference sequence). V shed 6 bases and J 4 bases; nucleotides not matched to a gene: 8. A Seattle source enrolled patients during active infection and followed them longitudinally. This clone was observed a handful of times. As handled by the study authors: Estimates of nucleated cell counts were drawn from the amplification of reference gene primers. Measured with immunoSEQ multiplex PCR; TCRdb has only the in-frame clones, and not every one. Clone size and the V and J calls come from that table; the DNA yielded D and trimming. The sample records roughly 250,000 clones, about 80% being singletons.

The sample comprised peripheral blood. This chain connects TRBV19 to TRBJ2-7; 8 nucleotides align to TRBD1. The clonotype originates from a person between 65 and 80 years old with COVID-19, enrolled during active disease. CDR3 in DNA: TGTGCCAGTAGGGGGACAGGTGGTTGGTACGAGCAGTACTTC. This encodes CASRGTGGWYEQYF.